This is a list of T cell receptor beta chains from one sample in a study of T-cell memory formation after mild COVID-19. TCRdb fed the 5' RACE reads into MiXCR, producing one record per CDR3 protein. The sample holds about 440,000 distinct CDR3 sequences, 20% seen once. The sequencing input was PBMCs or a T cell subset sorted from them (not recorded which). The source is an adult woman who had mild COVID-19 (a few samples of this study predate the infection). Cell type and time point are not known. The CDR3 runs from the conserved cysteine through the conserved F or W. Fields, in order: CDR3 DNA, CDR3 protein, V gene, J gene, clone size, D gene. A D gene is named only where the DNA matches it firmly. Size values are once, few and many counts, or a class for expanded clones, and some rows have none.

DNA: TGCGCCAGCAGAGCAGGGGGTAATAATATTAATGAAAAACTGTTTTTT
CDR3: CASRAGGNNINEKLFF
V: TRBV5-1
J: TRBJ1-4
size: few
D: TRBD1

DNA: TGTGCCAGCAGCCAAGACGACTCGACTAGAGAGCAGTACTTC
CDR3: CASSQDDSTREQYF
V: TRBV3-1
J: TRBJ2-7
size: few
D: NA

DNA: TGTGCCAGCACCCACCCAGCGGGAGGCGAGCAGTTCTTC
CDR3: CASTHPAGGEQFF
V: TRBV6-5
J: TRBJ2-1
size: few
D: TRBD2

DNA: TGTGCCACCAGCAGAGAACTGGGCAGCGGGAGGGCCGTGGGGCATGAGCAGTTCTTC
CDR3: CATSRELGSGRAVGHEQFF
V: TRBV15
J: TRBJ2-1
size: few
D: TRBD2

DNA: TGCGCCAGCAGCCAAGGGATAGGACAGCCCTACACCTTC
CDR3: CASSQGIGQPYTF
V: TRBV4-1
J: TRBJ1-2
size: NA
D: NA

DNA: TGTGCCAGCAGCTTGGAACCGACCGTGGGCTACGAGACCCAGTACTTC
CDR3: CASSLEPTVGYETQYF
V: TRBV5-6
J: TRBJ2-5
size: few
D: NA

DNA: TGTGCCATCAGTGGGGGAGAACAGTACCAAGAGACCCAGTACTTC
CDR3: CAISGGEQYQETQYF
V: TRBV10-3
J: TRBJ2-5
size: few
D: NA

DNA: TGTGCCAGCAGCCCAACTAGCGAGTACGAGCAGTTCTTC
CDR3: CASSPTSEYEQFF
V: TRBV6-2/TRBV6-3
J: TRBJ2-1
size: few
D: TRBD2

DNA: TGTGCCAGCAGGGATCAAGAGACCCAGTACTTC
CDR3: CASRDQETQYF
V: TRBV7-6
J: TRBJ2-5
size: NA
D: NA

DNA: TGTGCCAGCAGCTTAGCAGGGTTGACTGAAGCTTTCTTT
CDR3: CASSLAGLTEAFF
V: TRBV7-3
J: TRBJ1-1
size: few
D: NA

DNA: TGTGCCAGCAGTTTGACAGGGGGCGTTAGCAATGAGCAGTTCTTC
CDR3: CASSLTGGVSNEQFF
V: TRBV6-5
J: TRBJ2-1
size: few
D: TRBD1

DNA: TGTGCCAGTGGGACCACCGGGACGACGTATCTTGGCTACACCTTC
CDR3: CASGTTGTTYLGYTF
V: TRBV27
J: TRBJ1-2
size: NA
D: NA

DNA: TGTGCCAGCAGCCCACAGGGATATGAGCAGTTCTTC
CDR3: CASSPQGYEQFF
V: TRBV3-1
J: TRBJ2-1
size: many
D: NA

DNA: TGCGCCAGCCGCTATGGAGGGCATGGGGCTGAAGCTTTCTTT
CDR3: CASRYGGHGAEAFF
V: TRBV5-1
J: TRBJ1-1
size: few
D: NA

DNA: TGTGCCAGCAGCCAAGAAGGTGGGATCGGACTCATGAACTATGGCTACACCTTC
CDR3: CASSQEGGIGLMNYGYTF
V: TRBV3-1
J: TRBJ1-2
size: many
D: NA

DNA: TGTGCCAGCAGCTTAACAACAGGGGCGCCAGGGCCCCAGCATTTT
CDR3: CASSLTTGAPGPQHF
V: TRBV7-9
J: TRBJ1-5
size: NA
D: TRBD1

DNA: TGCGCCAGCAGCTTGGGACCGACTGGGGGACAGCCCCAGCATTTT
CDR3: CASSLGPTGGQPQHF
V: TRBV5-1
J: TRBJ1-5
size: few
D: NA

DNA: TGTGCCAGCAGCCTCCGCGGGGGGCGGCCCCTAGATACGCAGTATTTT
CDR3: CASSLRGGRPLDTQYF
V: TRBV7-8
J: TRBJ2-3
size: few
D: TRBD2